This T cell receptor (beta chain) is drawn from a study of T cells in Graves' hyperthyroidism and ophthalmopathy. The study's findings and limits: Blood also held most thyroid clonotypes expanded beyond 0.001. The model forecast ophthalmopathy, anticipating it by a median around 6.5 months before onset.

The table lists this clonotype with many counts. No antigen is known for it. There were TCR beta CDR3 regions amplified from RNA transcripts. Initially, a first-round RT-PCR of the TCR CDR3 employed the HTBI primer set. Each CDR3 protein is one row after TCRdb ran MiXCR on the multiplex PCR reads. The sample includes hundreds of thousands of distinct CDR3 sequences, about a sixth seen only once; the top ten take 2.5% to 4%. Ophthalmopathy patients had moderate-to-severe active disease, CAS ≥3, NOSPECS ≥4, and disease duration under 3 months. Pregnant or lactating patients were excluded, as were those with uncontrolled infection or other autoimmune disease. This clonotype was sampled from a woman aged 35 to 49 with Graves' ophthalmopathy. The material sequenced was blood.

The CDR3 sequence is CASSARTSGLIYQETQYF. The CDR3, as DNA: TGTGCCAGCAGTGCCCGGACTAGCGGGTTAATCTACCAAGAGACCCAGTACTTC. V is TRBV6-1 and J is TRBJ2-5, with 11 nucleotides matching TRBD2. V trimming: 4 bases; J trimming: 0 bases; junction bases outside the gene matches: 10. The germline V gene has CDR1 MNHNS and CDR2 SASEGT. This CDR3 comprises 18 residues.